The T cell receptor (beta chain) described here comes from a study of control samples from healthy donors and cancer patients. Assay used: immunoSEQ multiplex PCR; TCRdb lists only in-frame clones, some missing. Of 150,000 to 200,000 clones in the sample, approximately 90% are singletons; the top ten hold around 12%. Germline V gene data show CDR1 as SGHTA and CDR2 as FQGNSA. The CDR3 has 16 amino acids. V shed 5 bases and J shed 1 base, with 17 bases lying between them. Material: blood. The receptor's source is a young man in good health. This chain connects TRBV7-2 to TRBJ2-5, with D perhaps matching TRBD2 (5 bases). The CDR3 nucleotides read TGTGCCAGCAGCGTCGAAACTAGACGGGTCCAAGAGACCCAGTACTTC. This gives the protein CASSVETRRVQETQYF. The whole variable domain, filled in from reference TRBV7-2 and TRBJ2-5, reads GAGVSQSPSNKVTEKGKDVELRCDPISGHTALYWYRQSLGQGLEFLIYFQGNSAPDKSGLPSDRFSAERTGGSVSTLTIQRTQQEDSAVYLCASSVETRRVQETQYFGPGTRLLVL.